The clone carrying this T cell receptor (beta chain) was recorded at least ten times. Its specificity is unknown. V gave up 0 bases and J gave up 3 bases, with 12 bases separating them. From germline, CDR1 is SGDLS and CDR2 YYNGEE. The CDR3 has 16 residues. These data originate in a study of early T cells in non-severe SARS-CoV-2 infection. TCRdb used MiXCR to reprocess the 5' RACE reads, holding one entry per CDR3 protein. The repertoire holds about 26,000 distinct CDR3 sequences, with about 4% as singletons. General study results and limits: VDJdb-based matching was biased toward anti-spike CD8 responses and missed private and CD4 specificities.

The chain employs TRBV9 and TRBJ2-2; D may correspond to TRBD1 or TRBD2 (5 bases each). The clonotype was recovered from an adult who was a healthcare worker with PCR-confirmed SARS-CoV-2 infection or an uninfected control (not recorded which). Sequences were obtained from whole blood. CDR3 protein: CASSVDEGIDTGELFF. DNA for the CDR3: TGTGCCAGCAGCGTAGATGAGGGGATCGACACCGGGGAGCTGTTTTTT.